Listed below are T cell receptor beta chains from one sample, sequenced in a study of cytomegalovirus exposure and HLA in healthy donors. The method was immunoSEQ multiplex PCR; TCRdb's version includes in-frame clones alone and lacks a portion of them. The data contain about 200,000 clones, around 84% of them singletons. Sequences were obtained from PBMCs. The receptors here all came from a woman aged 30 to 39 in good health and CMV-seropositive. Each CDR3 is given with its conserved first and last residue. Fields, in order: V gene, clone size, J gene, CDR3 length, D gene, CDR3 protein, CDR3 DNA. D genes are given only for firm matches. Where a row states a size, it is once, few, many or the class of an expanded clone; other rows omit it.

V gene: TRBV4-2; clone size: NA; J gene: TRBJ2-7; CDR3 length: 15; D gene: TRBD2; CDR3 protein: CASSQDAGGLGEQYF; CDR3 DNA: TGTGCCAGCAGCCAAGATGCGGGGGGCCTCGGCGAGCAGTACTTC
V gene: TRBV2; clone size: many; J gene: TRBJ2-7; CDR3 length: 17; D gene: TRBD2; CDR3 protein: CASSESSGTTKGYEQYF; CDR3 DNA: TGTGCCAGCAGTGAAAGCTCGGGGACTACCAAGGGCTACGAGCAGTACTTC
V gene: TRBV28; clone size: NA; J gene: TRBJ2-1; CDR3 length: 14; D gene: TRBD2; CDR3 protein: CASRRHREGNEQFF; CDR3 DNA: TGTGCCAGCAGACGACACCGGGAGGGAAATGAGCAGTTCTTC
V gene: TRBV9; clone size: NA; J gene: TRBJ2-2; CDR3 length: 16; D gene: TRBD2; CDR3 protein: CASSVGTSGSVGELFF; CDR3 DNA: TGTGCCAGCAGCGTTGGGACTAGCGGGAGCGTGGGGGAGCTGTTTTTT
V gene: TRBV7-9; clone size: NA; J gene: TRBJ2-3; CDR3 length: 10; D gene: NA; CDR3 protein: CASSGDTQYF; CDR3 DNA: TGTGCCAGCAGCGGCGATACGCAGTATTTT
V gene: TRBV5-1; clone size: once; J gene: TRBJ2-1; CDR3 length: 16; D gene: NA; CDR3 protein: CASSLDATVSNNEQFF; CDR3 DNA: TGCGCCAGCAGCTTGGATGCGACAGTCAGCAACAATGAGCAGTTCTTC
V gene: TRBV7-9; clone size: NA; J gene: TRBJ1-2; CDR3 length: 13; D gene: NA; CDR3 protein: CASSLDSWYGYTF; CDR3 DNA: TGTGCCAGCAGCTTAGACAGCTGGTATGGCTACACCTTC
V gene: TRBV18; clone size: NA; J gene: TRBJ1-2; CDR3 length: 12; D gene: NA; CDR3 protein: CASSPRAYGYTF; CDR3 DNA: TGTGCCAGCTCACCACGGGCTTATGGCTACACCTTC
V gene: TRBV6-5; clone size: once; J gene: TRBJ2-7; CDR3 length: 15; D gene: TRBD1; CDR3 protein: CASSPRNGQVYEQYF; CDR3 DNA: TGTGCCAGCAGCCCCAGAAACGGACAGGTCTACGAGCAGTACTTC
V gene: TRBV30; clone size: few; J gene: TRBJ1-5; CDR3 length: 13; D gene: TRBD1; CDR3 protein: CAWSDRGRQPQHF; CDR3 DNA: TGTGCCTGGAGTGACAGGGGGCGTCAGCCCCAGCATTTT
V gene: TRBV29-1; clone size: once; J gene: TRBJ2-5; CDR3 length: 14; D gene: NA; CDR3 protein: CSVTRGREQETQYF; CDR3 DNA: TGCAGCGTCACAAGAGGGCGCGAGCAAGAGACCCAGTACTTC
V gene: TRBV7-9; clone size: NA; J gene: TRBJ2-7; CDR3 length: 14; D gene: TRBD2; CDR3 protein: CASSGQAGGDEQYF; CDR3 DNA: TGTGCCAGCAGCGGGCAAGCGGGAGGAGACGAGCAGTACTTC
V gene: TRBV6-6; clone size: once; J gene: TRBJ2-5; CDR3 length: 14; D gene: NA; CDR3 protein: CASTHRVTQETQYF; CDR3 DNA: TGTGCCAGCACCCATCGGGTCACCCAAGAGACCCAGTACTTC
V gene: TRBV28; clone size: NA; J gene: TRBJ1-1; CDR3 length: 13; D gene: NA; CDR3 protein: CASSLSRGTEAFF; CDR3 DNA: TGTGCCAGCAGTTTATCGCGGGGCACTGAAGCTTTCTTT
V gene: TRBV7-8; clone size: NA; J gene: TRBJ2-7; CDR3 length: 11; D gene: NA; CDR3 protein: CASSLYYEQYF; CDR3 DNA: TGTGCCAGCAGCTTGTACTACGAGCAGTACTTC
V gene: TRBV18; clone size: few; J gene: TRBJ1-5; CDR3 length: 15; D gene: TRBD1; CDR3 protein: CASSKSTGQSSSQHF; CDR3 DNA: TGTGCCAGCTCCAAATCAACGGGACAGAGTTCTTCCCAGCATTTT
V gene: TRBV27; clone size: NA; J gene: TRBJ2-4; CDR3 length: 14; D gene: TRBD2; CDR3 protein: CASGPLGGGNIQYF; CDR3 DNA: TGTGCCAGCGGACCTCTGGGGGGAGGGAACATTCAGTACTTC
V gene: TRBV7-2; clone size: NA; J gene: TRBJ2-1; CDR3 length: 15; D gene: NA; CDR3 protein: CASSPAGQRRNEQFF; CDR3 DNA: TGTGCCAGCAGCCCGGCTGGACAGCGCCGCAATGAGCAGTTCTTC
V gene: TRBV21-1; clone size: NA; J gene: TRBJ2-7; CDR3 length: 14; D gene: NA; CDR3 protein: CASRIQGGRLEQYF; CDR3 DNA: TGTGCCAGCAGGATACAGGGGGGTCGTCTCGAGCAGTACTTC
V gene: TRBV6-8; clone size: once; J gene: TRBJ1-5; CDR3 length: 19; D gene: NA; CDR3 protein: CARGGWGGTTNFSNQPQHF; CDR3 DNA: TGTGCCAGAGGGGGTTGGGGGGGGACCACCAACTTTAGCAATCAGCCCCAGCATTTT
V gene: TRBV28; clone size: NA; J gene: TRBJ1-2; CDR3 length: 13; D gene: NA; CDR3 protein: CASSLNMDTGYTF; CDR3 DNA: TGTGCCAGCAGTTTAAACATGGACACAGGCTACACCTTC
V gene: TRBV5-6; clone size: NA; J gene: TRBJ2-7; CDR3 length: 14; D gene: TRBD1; CDR3 protein: CASSPDRGLYEQYF; CDR3 DNA: TGTGCCAGCAGCCCCGACAGGGGGCTGTACGAGCAGTACTTC
V gene: TRBV19; clone size: NA; J gene: TRBJ1-2; CDR3 length: 13; D gene: NA; CDR3 protein: CASTAVRSGGYTF; CDR3 DNA: TGTGCCAGTACCGCCGTGAGGTCGGGGGGCTACACCTTC
V gene: TRBV5-1; clone size: NA; J gene: TRBJ1-2; CDR3 length: 16; D gene: NA; CDR3 protein: CASSLEPAQTIYGYTF; CDR3 DNA: TGCGCCAGCAGCTTGGAGCCAGCCCAAACTATCTATGGCTACACCTTC
V gene: TRBV6-1; clone size: NA; J gene: TRBJ2-5; CDR3 length: 15; D gene: NA; CDR3 protein: CASSESEGASETQYF; CDR3 DNA: TGTGCCAGCAGTGAATCGGAGGGGGCTAGCGAGACCCAGTACTTC
V gene: TRBV28; clone size: NA; J gene: TRBJ2-5; CDR3 length: 13; D gene: NA; CDR3 protein: CASSLSQGETQYF; CDR3 DNA: TGTGCCAGCAGTTTGTCTCAGGGAGAGACCCAGTACTTC
V gene: TRBV27; clone size: NA; J gene: TRBJ2-1; CDR3 length: 15; D gene: NA; CDR3 protein: CASSLSRSSYNEQFF; CDR3 DNA: TGTGCCAGCAGTTTAAGTAGGAGCTCCTACAATGAGCAGTTCTTC
V gene: TRBV6-7; clone size: NA; J gene: TRBJ2-7; CDR3 length: 14; D gene: NA; CDR3 protein: CASSARRASYEQYF; CDR3 DNA: TGTGCCAGCAGTGCCCGGAGGGCCTCCTACGAGCAGTACTTC
V gene: TRBV15; clone size: NA; J gene: TRBJ1-4; CDR3 length: 14; D gene: TRBD1; CDR3 protein: CATSRGQGNEKLFF; CDR3 DNA: TGTGCCACCAGCCGGGGACAGGGTAATGAAAAACTGTTTTTT
V gene: TRBV27; clone size: NA; J gene: TRBJ2-1; CDR3 length: 16; D gene: NA; CDR3 protein: CASKLFGGDSYNEQFF; CDR3 DNA: TGTGCCAGCAAACTTTTCGGGGGAGACTCCTACAATGAGCAGTTCTTC
V gene: TRBV6-5; clone size: NA; J gene: TRBJ1-1; CDR3 length: 15; D gene: NA; CDR3 protein: CASSSERGRGTEAFF; CDR3 DNA: TGTGCCAGCAGCTCCGAGCGGGGAAGGGGCACTGAAGCTTTCTTT
V gene: TRBV4-1; clone size: NA; J gene: TRBJ1-1; CDR3 length: 13; D gene: NA; CDR3 protein: CASGRVSDTEAFF; CDR3 DNA: TGCGCCAGCGGCAGGGTATCCGACACTGAAGCTTTCTTT
V gene: TRBV2; clone size: many; J gene: TRBJ2-5; CDR3 length: 13; D gene: TRBD2; CDR3 protein: CASSPWGGETQYF; CDR3 DNA: TGTGCCAGCAGCCCGTGGGGGGGAGAGACCCAGTACTTC
V gene: TRBV28; clone size: NA; J gene: TRBJ1-2; CDR3 length: 17; D gene: NA; CDR3 protein: CASSLSLGVGGGTGYTF; CDR3 DNA: TGTGCCAGCAGTTTATCTCTAGGGGTTGGGGGCGGCACTGGCTACACCTTC
V gene: TRBV6-5; clone size: NA; J gene: TRBJ2-5; CDR3 length: 12; D gene: NA; CDR3 protein: CASKKGVETQYF; CDR3 DNA: TGTGCCAGTAAAAAGGGGGTAGAGACCCAGTACTTC
V gene: TRBV12-5; clone size: NA; J gene: TRBJ2-1; CDR3 length: 14; D gene: NA; CDR3 protein: CASGLAPSPVIQFF; CDR3 DNA: TGTGCTAGTGGTTTGGCACCGTCTCCAGTGATCCAGTTCTTC
V gene: TRBV28; clone size: NA; J gene: TRBJ1-2; CDR3 length: 12; D gene: NA; CDR3 protein: CASRPGRYGYTF; CDR3 DNA: TGTGCCAGCAGACCAGGCCGGTATGGCTACACCTTC
V gene: TRBV2; clone size: NA; J gene: TRBJ2-2; CDR3 length: 15; D gene: NA; CDR3 protein: CASKEGARDTGELFF; CDR3 DNA: TGTGCCAGCAAGGAGGGGGCGCGAGACACCGGGGAGCTGTTTTTT
V gene: TRBV29-1; clone size: NA; J gene: TRBJ2-3; CDR3 length: 13; D gene: TRBD1; CDR3 protein: CSLTETGTDTQYF; CDR3 DNA: TGCAGCCTAACCGAGACAGGGACAGATACGCAGTATTTT
V gene: TRBV29-1; clone size: NA; J gene: TRBJ2-7; CDR3 length: 14; D gene: NA; CDR3 protein: CSVETAGTAGEQYF; CDR3 DNA: TGCAGCGTTGAAACGGCGGGGACGGCGGGGGAGCAGTACTTC
V gene: TRBV5-4; clone size: NA; J gene: TRBJ1-1; CDR3 length: 15; D gene: TRBD1; CDR3 protein: CASSSSPGGDTEAFF; CDR3 DNA: TGTGCCAGCAGTTCGTCTCCAGGGGGCGATACTGAAGCTTTCTTT
V gene: TRBV18; clone size: NA; J gene: TRBJ1-4; CDR3 length: 14; D gene: NA; CDR3 protein: CASSSGGTNEKLFF; CDR3 DNA: TGTGCCAGCTCATCAGGTGGGACTAATGAAAAACTGTTTTTT
V gene: TRBV5-1; clone size: many; J gene: TRBJ1-2; CDR3 length: 14; D gene: TRBD1; CDR3 protein: CASSDKTGSYGYTF; CDR3 DNA: TGCGCCAGCAGTGACAAGACAGGGAGCTATGGCTACACCTTC
V gene: TRBV29-1; clone size: NA; J gene: TRBJ2-1; CDR3 length: 17; D gene: NA; CDR3 protein: CSVEGVWTPLSHNEQFF; CDR3 DNA: TGCAGCGTTGAAGGGGTTTGGACTCCTCTCTCGCACAATGAGCAGTTCTTC
V gene: TRBV13; clone size: NA; J gene: TRBJ2-6; CDR3 length: 20; D gene: NA; CDR3 protein: CASYGMSWGPAGTGANVLTF; CDR3 DNA: TGTGCCAGCTATGGTATGTCCTGGGGCCCGGCGGGGACTGGGGCCAACGTCCTGACTTTC
V gene: TRBV30; clone size: few; J gene: TRBJ1-2; CDR3 length: 15; D gene: NA; CDR3 protein: CAWSVQGGSLDGYTF; CDR3 DNA: TGTGCCTGGAGTGTACAGGGTGGGTCGTTAGATGGCTACACCTTC
V gene: TRBV9; clone size: few; J gene: TRBJ2-2; CDR3 length: 15; D gene: TRBD1; CDR3 protein: CASSVGTGGTGELFF; CDR3 DNA: TGTGCCAGCAGCGTTGGGACAGGGGGCACCGGGGAGCTGTTTTTT
V gene: TRBV4-2; clone size: NA; J gene: TRBJ2-1; CDR3 length: 16; D gene: TRBD2; CDR3 protein: CASSPRVGLASNEQFF; CDR3 DNA: TGTGCCAGCAGCCCCCGCGTGGGACTAGCTTCCAATGAGCAGTTCTTC
V gene: TRBV5-4; clone size: NA; J gene: TRBJ2-7; CDR3 length: 15; D gene: NA; CDR3 protein: CASSLGAGTPSEQYF; CDR3 DNA: TGTGCCAGCAGCTTAGGGGCAGGGACTCCCTCCGAGCAGTACTTC
V gene: TRBV19; clone size: NA; J gene: TRBJ2-4; CDR3 length: 16; D gene: NA; CDR3 protein: CASSMRAHIAKNIQYF; CDR3 DNA: TGTGCCAGTAGTATGAGGGCACACATAGCCAAAAACATTCAGTACTTC